A single sample gave rise to the 2 T cell receptor beta chains below, sequenced in a study of cytomegalovirus exposure and HLA in healthy donors. Libraries were prepared by immunoSEQ multiplex PCR; TCRdb keeps only in-frame clonotypes and omits some of them. This sample yields 300,000 to 350,000 clones, of which roughly 90% are seen a single time; approximately 0.9% belongs to the top ten. Sample: PBMCs. Every receptor here comes from a man aged 30 to 45 in good health and CMV-seronegative.

V and J are TRBV10-2 and TRBJ2-5, with D possibly being TRBD2 (6 bases). V was cut by 6 bases and J by 1 base, with 9 bases left in between. Germline CDR1 WSHSY, CDR2 SAAADI. This CDR3 spans 13 amino acids. In DNA form, the CDR3 reads TGCGCCAGCAGACCGGGGGTCCAAGAGACCCAGTACTTC. This codes for CASRPGVQETQYF.

V usage is TRBV6-5 and J usage is TRBJ1-4; weak D call: TRBD1 (6 bases). This CDR3 contains 16 residues. Germline V CDR1 and CDR2: MNHEY, SVGAGI. V dropped 4 bases and J dropped 7 bases, with 19 bases sitting between them. The CDR3 protein is CASSSIPQGNGEKLFF. The DNA for the CDR3 is TGTGCCAGCAGTTCTATCCCACAGGGTAATGGTGAAAAACTGTTTTTT.